The subject of this entry is one T cell receptor (beta chain). As yet, its antigen is unknown. The data derive from a study of CD8+CD57+ T cells in acquired aplastic anemia. V lost 5 bases to trimming and J lost 1 base, with 24 bases between them. The CDR3 consists of 18 residues. Per germline, CDR1 SEHNR and CDR2 FQNEAQ (reference sequence). General observations from the study: Sharing between patients and controls was observed for 25 to 30 CD8+ CDR3 sequences.

Sequenced patients had shown CD8+CD57+ cell expansion by flow cytometry. The use of genomic DNA as template underpinned the TCR beta VDJ and CDR3 profiling. In TCRdb, the reads were re-called with MiXCR into one record per CDR3 protein. This table holds hundreds of thousands of distinct CDR3 sequences, around 82% found once. This clonotype was sampled from a human donor with aplastic anemia. The chain has TRBV7-9 and TRBJ2-7, with a tentative D call TRBD2 (5 bases). Sample: sorted CD4+, CD8+, or CD8+CD57+ T cells (not recorded which) from PBMCs. CDR3 nucleotides: TGTGCCAGCAGCGTTCAACTAGACGAGACAAATATTTCCTACGAGCAGTACGTC. Amino acid sequence: CASSVQLDETNISYEQYV.